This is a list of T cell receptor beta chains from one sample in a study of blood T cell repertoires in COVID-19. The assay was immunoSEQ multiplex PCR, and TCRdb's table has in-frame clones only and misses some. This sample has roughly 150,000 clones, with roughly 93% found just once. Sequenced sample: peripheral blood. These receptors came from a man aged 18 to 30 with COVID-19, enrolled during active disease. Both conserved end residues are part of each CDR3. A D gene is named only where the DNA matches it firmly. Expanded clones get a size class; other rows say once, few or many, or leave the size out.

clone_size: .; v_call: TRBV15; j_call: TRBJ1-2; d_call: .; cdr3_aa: CATSRDFYGYTF; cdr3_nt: TGTGCCACCAGCAGAGACTTTTATGGCTACACCTTC
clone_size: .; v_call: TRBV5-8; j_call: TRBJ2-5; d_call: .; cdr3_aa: CASSLVLEMGRLETQYF; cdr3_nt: TGTGCCAGCAGCTTGGTGCTAGAGATGGGTCGGTTAGAGACCCAGTACTTC
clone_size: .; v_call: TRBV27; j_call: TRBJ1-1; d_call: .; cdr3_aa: CASSLASGTEAFF; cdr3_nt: TGTGCCAGCAGTTTGGCTAGCGGAACTGAAGCTTTCTTT
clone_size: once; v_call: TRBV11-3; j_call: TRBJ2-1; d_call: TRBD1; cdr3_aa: CASSLARTGGYEQFF; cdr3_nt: TGTGCCAGCAGCTTAGCCAGGACAGGTGGATATGAGCAGTTCTTC
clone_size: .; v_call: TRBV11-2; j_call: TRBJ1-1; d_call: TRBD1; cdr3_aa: CASSQDRDTEAFF; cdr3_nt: TGTGCCAGCAGCCAGGACAGGGACACTGAAGCTTTCTTT
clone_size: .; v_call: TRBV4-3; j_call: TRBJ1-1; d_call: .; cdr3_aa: CASSQDFPFEAFF; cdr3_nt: TGCGCCAGCAGCCAAGATTTTCCTTTTGAAGCTTTCTTT
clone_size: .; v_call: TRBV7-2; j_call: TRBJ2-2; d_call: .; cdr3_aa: CASSYWTGGELFF; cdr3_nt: TGTGCCAGCAGCTACTGGACTGGCGGGGAGCTGTTTTTT
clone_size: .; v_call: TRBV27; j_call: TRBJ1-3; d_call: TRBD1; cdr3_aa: CASSPSTGINGNTIYF; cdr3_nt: TGTGCCAGCAGTCCGTCGACAGGGATCAATGGAAACACCATATATTTT
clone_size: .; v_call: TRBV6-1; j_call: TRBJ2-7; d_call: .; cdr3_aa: CASSDPSLASYEQYF; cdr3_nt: TGTGCCAGCAGTGACCCAAGCCTAGCCTCCTACGAGCAGTACTTC
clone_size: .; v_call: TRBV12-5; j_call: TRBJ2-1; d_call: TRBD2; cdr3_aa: CASGSWTSGSYEQFF; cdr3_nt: TGTGCTAGTGGTTCCTGGACTAGCGGGAGTTATGAGCAGTTCTTC
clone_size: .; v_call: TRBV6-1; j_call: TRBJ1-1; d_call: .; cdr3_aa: CASSEFRRGYTEAFF; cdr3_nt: TGTGCCAGCAGTGAGTTCCGCAGGGGATATACTGAAGCTTTCTTT
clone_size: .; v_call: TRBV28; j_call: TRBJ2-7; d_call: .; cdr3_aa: CASITTPGDEQYF; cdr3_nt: TGTGCCAGCATCACGACACCGGGGGACGAGCAGTACTTC
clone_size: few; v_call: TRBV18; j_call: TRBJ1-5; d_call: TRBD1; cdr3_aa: CASSAGQGDQPQHF; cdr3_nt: TGTGCCAGCTCAGCGGGACAGGGAGATCAGCCCCAGCATTTT
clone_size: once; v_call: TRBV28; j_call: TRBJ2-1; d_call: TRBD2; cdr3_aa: CASRPGLAGVHEQFF; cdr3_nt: TGTGCCAGCAGACCGGGACTAGCGGGAGTACATGAGCAGTTCTTC
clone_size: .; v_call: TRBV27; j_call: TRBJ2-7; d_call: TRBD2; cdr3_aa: CASSLTSGSYEQYF; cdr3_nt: TGTGCCAGCAGTTTAACTAGCGGTTCCTACGAGCAGTACTTC
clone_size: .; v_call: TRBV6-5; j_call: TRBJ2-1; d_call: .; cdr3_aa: CASMTVIAVTNEQFF; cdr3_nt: TGTGCCAGCATGACCGTGATAGCGGTTACCAATGAGCAGTTCTTC
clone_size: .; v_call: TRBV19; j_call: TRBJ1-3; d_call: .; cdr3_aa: CASSDQRSSGNTIYF; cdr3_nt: TGTGCCAGTAGTGATCAGCGTTCCTCTGGAAACACCATATATTTT
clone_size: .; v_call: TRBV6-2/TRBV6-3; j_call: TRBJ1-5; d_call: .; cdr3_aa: CASSYVGGWNQPQHF; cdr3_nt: TGTGCCAGCAGTTACGTGGGGGGTTGGAATCAGCCCCAGCATTTT
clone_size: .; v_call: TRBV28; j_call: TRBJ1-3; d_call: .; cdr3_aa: CASSFQTGNTIYF; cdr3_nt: TGTGCCAGCAGTTTCCAAACTGGAAACACCATATATTTT
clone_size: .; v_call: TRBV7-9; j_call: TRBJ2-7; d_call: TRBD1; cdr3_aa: CASSLAEQGSYEQYF; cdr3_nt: TGTGCCAGCAGCTTAGCAGAACAGGGGTCCTACGAGCAGTACTTC
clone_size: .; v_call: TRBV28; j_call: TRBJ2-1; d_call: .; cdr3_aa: CASTRVSSYNEQFF; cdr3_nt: TGTGCCAGCACTCGAGTTAGCTCCTACAATGAGCAGTTCTTC
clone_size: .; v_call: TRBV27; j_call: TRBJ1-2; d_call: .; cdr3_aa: CASSPPGNRAVRGYTF; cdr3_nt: TGTGCCAGCAGTCCCCCAGGCAACAGGGCAGTGAGAGGCTACACCTTC
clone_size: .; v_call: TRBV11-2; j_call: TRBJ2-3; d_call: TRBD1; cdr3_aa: CASSRYSPGQGVTDTQYF; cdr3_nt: TGTGCCAGCAGCCGGTACTCACCGGGACAGGGAGTCACAGATACGCAGTATTTT
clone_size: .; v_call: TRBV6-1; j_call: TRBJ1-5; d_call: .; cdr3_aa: CASSEAGAALTLAQHF; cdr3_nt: TGTGCCAGCAGTGAAGCGGGGGCCGCCTTAACGTTGGCCCAGCATTTT
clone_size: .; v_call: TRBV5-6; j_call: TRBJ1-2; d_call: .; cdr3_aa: CASSRGSGGYTF; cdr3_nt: TGTGCCAGCAGTAGGGGTTCCGGGGGCTACACCTTC
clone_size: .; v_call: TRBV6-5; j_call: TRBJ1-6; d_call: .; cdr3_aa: CASSYTSGAYNSPLHF; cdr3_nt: TGTGCCAGCAGTTACACATCCGGGGCCTATAATTCACCCCTCCACTTT
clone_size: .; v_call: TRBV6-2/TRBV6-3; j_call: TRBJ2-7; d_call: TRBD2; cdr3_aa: CASSPLTSDYEQYF; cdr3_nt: TGTGCCAGCAGTCCGCTCACTAGCGACTACGAGCAGTACTTC
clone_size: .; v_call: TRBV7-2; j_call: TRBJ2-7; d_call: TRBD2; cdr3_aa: CASRKKGLAVYEQYF; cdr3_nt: TGTGCCAGCAGAAAAAAGGGACTAGCGGTCTACGAGCAGTACTTC
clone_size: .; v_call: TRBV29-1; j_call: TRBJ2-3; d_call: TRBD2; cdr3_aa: CSVTPAGRGTDTQYF; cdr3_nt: TGCAGCGTTACCCCCGCCGGGAGGGGAACAGATACGCAGTATTTT
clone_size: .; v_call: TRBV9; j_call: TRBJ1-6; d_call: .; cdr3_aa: CASRDSSYNSPLHF; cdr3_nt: TGTGCCAGCAGGGACAGCTCCTATAATTCACCCCTCCACTTT
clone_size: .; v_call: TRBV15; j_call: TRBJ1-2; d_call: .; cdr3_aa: CATSGPRDRYGYTF; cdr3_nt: TGTGCCACCAGCGGACCCCGGGATCGCTATGGCTACACCTTC
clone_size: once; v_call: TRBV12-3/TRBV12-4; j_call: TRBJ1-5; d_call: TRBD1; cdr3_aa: CASNRQGGQPQHF; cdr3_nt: TGTGCCAGCAATAGACAGGGCGGTCAGCCCCAGCATTTT
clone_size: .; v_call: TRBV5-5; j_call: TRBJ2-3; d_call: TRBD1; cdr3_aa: CASSLWDSSRDTQYF; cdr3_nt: TGTGCCAGCAGCTTGTGGGACAGTTCCCGAGATACGCAGTATTTT
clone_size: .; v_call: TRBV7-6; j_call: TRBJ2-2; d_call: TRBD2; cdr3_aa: CASSRSGLAGVGYTGELFF; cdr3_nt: TGTGCCAGCAGCCGTTCGGGACTAGCGGGAGTAGGGTACACCGGGGAGCTGTTTTTT
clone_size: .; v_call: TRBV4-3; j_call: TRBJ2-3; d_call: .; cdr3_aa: CASSQEGLGTDTQYF; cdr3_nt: TGCGCCAGCAGCCAGGAGGGGTTGGGGACAGATACGCAGTATTTT
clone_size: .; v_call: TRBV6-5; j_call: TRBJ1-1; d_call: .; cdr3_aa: CASSSRDTEAFF; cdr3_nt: TGTGCCAGCAGTTCTCGGGACACTGAAGCTTTCTTT
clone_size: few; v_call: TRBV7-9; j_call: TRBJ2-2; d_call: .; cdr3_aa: CASSLAGTTNTGELFF; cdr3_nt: TGTGCCAGCAGCTTAGCAGGGACAACGAACACCGGGGAGCTGTTTTTT
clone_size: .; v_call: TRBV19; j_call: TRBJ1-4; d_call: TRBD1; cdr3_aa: CASSITGDAEKLLF; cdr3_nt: TGTGCCAGTAGTATTACAGGGGACGCCGAAAAACTGCTTTTT
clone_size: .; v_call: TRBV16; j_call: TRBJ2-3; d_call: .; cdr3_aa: CASSRQTGTDTQYF; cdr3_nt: TGTGCCAGCAGCCGACAGACCGGCACAGATACGCAGTATTTT